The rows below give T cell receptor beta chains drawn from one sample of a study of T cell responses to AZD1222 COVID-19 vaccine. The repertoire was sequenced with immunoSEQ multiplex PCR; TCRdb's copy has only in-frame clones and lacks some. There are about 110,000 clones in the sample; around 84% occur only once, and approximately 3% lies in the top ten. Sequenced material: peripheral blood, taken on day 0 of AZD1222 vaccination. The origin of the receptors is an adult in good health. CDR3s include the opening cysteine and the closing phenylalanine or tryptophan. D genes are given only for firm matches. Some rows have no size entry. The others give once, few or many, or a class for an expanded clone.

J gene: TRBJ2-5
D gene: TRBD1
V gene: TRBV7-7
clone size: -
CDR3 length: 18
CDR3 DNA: TGTGCCAGCAGCTCCGGACAGGGGGTCCTCTCGTACCAAGAGACCCAGTACTTC
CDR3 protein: CASSSGQGVLSYQETQYF

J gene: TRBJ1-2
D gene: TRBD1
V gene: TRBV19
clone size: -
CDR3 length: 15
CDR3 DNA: TGTGCCAGTAGTATTCGGCAGGGGGCATACTATGGCTACACCTTC
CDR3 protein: CASSIRQGAYYGYTF

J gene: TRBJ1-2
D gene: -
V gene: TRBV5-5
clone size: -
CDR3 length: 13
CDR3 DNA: TGTGCCAGCGCCCCCGGGGGCTCCTATGGCTACACCTTC
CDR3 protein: CASAPGGSYGYTF

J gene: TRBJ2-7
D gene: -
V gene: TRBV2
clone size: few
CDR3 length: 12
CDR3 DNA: TGTGCCAGCAACTTTCGGGGAAGCGAGCAGTACTTC
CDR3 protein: CASNFRGSEQYF

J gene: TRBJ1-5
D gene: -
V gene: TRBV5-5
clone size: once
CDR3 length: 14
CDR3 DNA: TGTGCCAGCAGCCTCCATGAGGGCAATCAGCCCCAGCATTTT
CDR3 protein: CASSLHEGNQPQHF

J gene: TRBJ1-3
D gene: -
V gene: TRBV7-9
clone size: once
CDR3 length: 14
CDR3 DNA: TGTGCCAGCAGGGAAGGGGGTTCTGGAAACACCATATATTTT
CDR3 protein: CASREGGSGNTIYF

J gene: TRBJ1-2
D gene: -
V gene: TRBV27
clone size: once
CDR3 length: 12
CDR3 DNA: TGTGCCAGCATAGGAGCCCGCTATGGCTACACCTTC
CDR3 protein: CASIGARYGYTF

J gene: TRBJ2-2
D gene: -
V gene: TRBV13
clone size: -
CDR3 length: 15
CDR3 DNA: TGTGCCAGCAGCAGCAGGGGTTTTGGCGCCGGGGAGCTGTTTTTT
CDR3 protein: CASSSRGFGAGELFF

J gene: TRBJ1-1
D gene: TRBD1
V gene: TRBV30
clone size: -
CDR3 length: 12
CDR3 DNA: TGTGCCTGGGGGGAACAGGGGAATGAAGCTTTCTTT
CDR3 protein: CAWGEQGNEAFF

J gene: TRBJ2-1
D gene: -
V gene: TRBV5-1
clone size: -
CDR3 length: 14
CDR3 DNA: TGCGCCAGCAGCTTGGAGGGGGGCGGGAATGAGCAGTTCTTC
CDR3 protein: CASSLEGGGNEQFF

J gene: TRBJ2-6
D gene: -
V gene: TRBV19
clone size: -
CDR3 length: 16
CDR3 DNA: TGTGCCAGTCTAAAATTTCAGGGCTCTGGGGCCAACGTCCTGACTTTC
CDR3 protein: CASLKFQGSGANVLTF

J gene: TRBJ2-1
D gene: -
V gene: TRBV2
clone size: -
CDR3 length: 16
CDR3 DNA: TGTGCCAGCAGTGAAAGGGGGAGTAGCTCCTACAATGAGCAGTTCTTC
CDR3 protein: CASSERGSSSYNEQFF

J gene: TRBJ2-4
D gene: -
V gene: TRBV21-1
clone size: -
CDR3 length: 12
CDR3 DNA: TGTGCCAGCAGCCCAACCGGACACAGCGGGTACTTC
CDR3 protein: CASSPTGHSGYF

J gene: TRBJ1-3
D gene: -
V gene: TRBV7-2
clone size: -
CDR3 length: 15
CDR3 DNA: TGTGCCAGCAGCCCGACGTCGGGGTCTGGAAACACCATATATTTT
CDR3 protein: CASSPTSGSGNTIYF

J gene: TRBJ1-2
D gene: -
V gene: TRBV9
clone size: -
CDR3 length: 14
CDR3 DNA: TGTGCCAGCAGCCTCCGGGACATCAACTATGGCTACACCTTC
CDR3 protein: CASSLRDINYGYTF

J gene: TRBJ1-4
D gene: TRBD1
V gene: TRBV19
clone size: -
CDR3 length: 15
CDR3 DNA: TGTGCCAGTAACCGGGGCCAGGGGGTAAATGAAAAACTGTTTTTT
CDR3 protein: CASNRGQGVNEKLFF

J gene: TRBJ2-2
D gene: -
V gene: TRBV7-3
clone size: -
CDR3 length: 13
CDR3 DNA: TGTGCCAGCAGCTGGGACCGCGGCGGGGAGCTGTTTTTT
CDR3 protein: CASSWDRGGELFF

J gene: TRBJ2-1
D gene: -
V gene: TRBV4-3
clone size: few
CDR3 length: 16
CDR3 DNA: TGCGCCAGCAGCCAAGTCCCGTCGCAGGGGCACAATGAGCAGTTCTTC
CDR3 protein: CASSQVPSQGHNEQFF

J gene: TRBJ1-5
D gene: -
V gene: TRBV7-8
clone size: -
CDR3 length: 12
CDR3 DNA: TGTGCCAGCAGCTTAGAGGCGGAGCCCCAGCATTTT
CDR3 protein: CASSLEAEPQHF

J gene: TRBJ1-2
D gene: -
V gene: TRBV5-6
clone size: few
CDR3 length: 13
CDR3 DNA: TGTGCCAGCAGCTTGAACCAGAGGGATGGCTACACCTTC
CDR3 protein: CASSLNQRDGYTF

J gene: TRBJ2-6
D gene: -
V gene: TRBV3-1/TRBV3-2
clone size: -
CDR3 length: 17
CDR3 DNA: TGTGCCAGCAGCCAAGACGTCGGGGTCTCTGGGGCCAACGTCCTGACTTTC
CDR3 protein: CASSQDVGVSGANVLTF

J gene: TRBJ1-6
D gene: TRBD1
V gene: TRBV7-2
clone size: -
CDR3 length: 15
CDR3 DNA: TGTGCCAGCAGCCTTGACAGGGGTAGCAATTCACCCCTCCACTTT
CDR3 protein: CASSLDRGSNSPLHF

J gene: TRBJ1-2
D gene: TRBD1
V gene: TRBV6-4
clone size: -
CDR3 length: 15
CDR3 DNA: TGTGCCAGCAGTGACTCAGGGGGCGCCGGCTATGGCTACACCTTC
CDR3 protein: CASSDSGGAGYGYTF

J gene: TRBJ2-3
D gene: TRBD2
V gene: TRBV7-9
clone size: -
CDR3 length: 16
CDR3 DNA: TGTGCCAGCAGCCCAAGACCGGGACTAGCCACAGATACGCAGTATTTT
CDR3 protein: CASSPRPGLATDTQYF

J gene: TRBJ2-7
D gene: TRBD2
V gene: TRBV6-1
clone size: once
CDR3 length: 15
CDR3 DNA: TGTGCCAGCAGTGAAATGCTAGCGGGGGCGGGAGAGCAGTACTTC
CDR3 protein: CASSEMLAGAGEQYF

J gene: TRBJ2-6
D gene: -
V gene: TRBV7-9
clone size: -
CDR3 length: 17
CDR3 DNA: TGTGCCAGCAGCTTATTTAGGGGCTCATCTGGGGCCAACGTCCTGACTTTC
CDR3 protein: CASSLFRGSSGANVLTF

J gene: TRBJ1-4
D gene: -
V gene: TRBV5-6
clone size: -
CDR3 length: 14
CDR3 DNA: TGTGCCAGCAGCCTCAGAGGGCTACGGGAAAAACTGTTTTTT
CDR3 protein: CASSLRGLREKLFF

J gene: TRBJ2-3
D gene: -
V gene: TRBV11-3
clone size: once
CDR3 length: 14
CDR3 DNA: TGTGCCAGCAGCTTAGTGGGGAGAACAGATACGCAGTATTTT
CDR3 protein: CASSLVGRTDTQYF

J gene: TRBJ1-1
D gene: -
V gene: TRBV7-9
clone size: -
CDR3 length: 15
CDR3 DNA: TGTGCCAGCAGCTTAGGTCGCAGGGAGAACACTGAAGCTTTCTTT
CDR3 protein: CASSLGRRENTEAFF

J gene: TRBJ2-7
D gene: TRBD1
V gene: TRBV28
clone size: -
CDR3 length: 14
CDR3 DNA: TGTGCCAGCAGTTCCTACAGGGGGGAGGACGAGCAGTACTTC
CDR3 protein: CASSSYRGEDEQYF

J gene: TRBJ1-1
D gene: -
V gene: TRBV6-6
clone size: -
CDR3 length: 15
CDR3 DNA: TGTGCCAGCAGTTACTCGAGGGCAGGGGACACTGAAGCTTTCTTT
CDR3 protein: CASSYSRAGDTEAFF

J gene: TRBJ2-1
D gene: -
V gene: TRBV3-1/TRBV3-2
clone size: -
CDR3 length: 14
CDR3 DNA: TGTGCCAGCAGTCCAACAGTTACCTACAATGAGCAGTTCTTC
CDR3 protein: CASSPTVTYNEQFF

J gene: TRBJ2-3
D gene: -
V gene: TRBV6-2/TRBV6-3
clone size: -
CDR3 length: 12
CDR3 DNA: TGTGCCAGCAGTTATGGCACAGATACGCAGTATTTT
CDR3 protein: CASSYGTDTQYF

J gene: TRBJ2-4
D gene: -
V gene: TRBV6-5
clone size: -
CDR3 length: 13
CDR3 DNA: TGTGCCAGCAGCGGGAGTTCTGAAAACATTCAGTACTTC
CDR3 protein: CASSGSSENIQYF

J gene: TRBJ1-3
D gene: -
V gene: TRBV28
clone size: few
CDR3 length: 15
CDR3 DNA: TGTGCCAGCAGTGTCGGGGGACAATTGGGAAACACCATATATTTT
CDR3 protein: CASSVGGQLGNTIYF

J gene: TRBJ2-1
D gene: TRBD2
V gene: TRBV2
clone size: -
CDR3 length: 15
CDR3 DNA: TGTGCCACCGCCGGACTAGCGGCTACCTACAATGAGCAGTTCTTC
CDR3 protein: CATAGLAATYNEQFF

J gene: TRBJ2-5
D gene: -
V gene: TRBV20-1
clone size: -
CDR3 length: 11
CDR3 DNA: TGCAGTGCTAGGGGTTTAGAGACCCAGTACTTC
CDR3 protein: CSARGLETQYF

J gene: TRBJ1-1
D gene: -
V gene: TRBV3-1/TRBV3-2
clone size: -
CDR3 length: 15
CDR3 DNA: TGTGCCAGCAGCCCGACAAACGACATGGATACTGAAGCTTTCTTT
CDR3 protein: CASSPTNDMDTEAFF

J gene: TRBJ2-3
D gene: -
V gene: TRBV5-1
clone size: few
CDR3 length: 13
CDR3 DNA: TGCGCCTCGTACCCGGGGGTCACAGATACGCAGTATTTT
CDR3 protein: CASYPGVTDTQYF

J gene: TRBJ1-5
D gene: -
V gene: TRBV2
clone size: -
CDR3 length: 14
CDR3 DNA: TGTGCCAGCAGTGAAGGTAACCAAGAAAGGCCCCAGCATTTT
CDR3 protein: CASSEGNQERPQHF

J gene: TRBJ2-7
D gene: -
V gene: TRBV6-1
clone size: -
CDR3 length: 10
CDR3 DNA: TGTGCCAGCAGTGACTACGAGCAGTACTTC
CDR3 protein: CASSDYEQYF

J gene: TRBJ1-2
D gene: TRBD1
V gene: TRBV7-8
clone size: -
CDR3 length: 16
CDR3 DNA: TGTGCCAGCAGCTTGAGGACAGGTCTGTGGAACTATGGCTACACCTTC
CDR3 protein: CASSLRTGLWNYGYTF

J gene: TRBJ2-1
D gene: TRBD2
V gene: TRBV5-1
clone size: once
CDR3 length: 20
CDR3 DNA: TGCGCCAGCAGCTTGGCTCGTGGGACTAGCGGGGGGCCGACCTACAATGAGCAGTTCTTC
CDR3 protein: CASSLARGTSGGPTYNEQFF

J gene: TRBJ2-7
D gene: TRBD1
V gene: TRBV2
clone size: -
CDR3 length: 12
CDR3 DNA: TGTGCCAGCAAGCAGACAGGGGGAGAGCAGTACTTC
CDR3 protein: CASKQTGGEQYF

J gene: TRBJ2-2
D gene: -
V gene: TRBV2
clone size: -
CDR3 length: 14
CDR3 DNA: TGTGCCGGTCAGGCAGGGACGAACACCGGGGAGCTGTTTTTT
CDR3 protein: CAGQAGTNTGELFF

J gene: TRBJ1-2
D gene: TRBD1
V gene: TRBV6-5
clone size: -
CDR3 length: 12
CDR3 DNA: TGTGCCATCCAGGGGGCCGACTATGGCTACACCTTC
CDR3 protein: CAIQGADYGYTF

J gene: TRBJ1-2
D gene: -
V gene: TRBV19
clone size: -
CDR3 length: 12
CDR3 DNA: TGTGCCAGTAGTATAGGGGGAGATGGCTACACCTTC
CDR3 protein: CASSIGGDGYTF

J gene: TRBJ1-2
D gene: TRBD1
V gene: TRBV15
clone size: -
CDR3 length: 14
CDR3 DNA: TGTGCCACCAGCAGGGGACAGGCCGATTATGGCTACACCTTC
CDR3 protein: CATSRGQADYGYTF

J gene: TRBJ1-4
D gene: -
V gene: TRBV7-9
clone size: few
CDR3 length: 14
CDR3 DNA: TGTGCCAGCGGGGCGGACACAACTAATGAAAAACTGTTTTTT
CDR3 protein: CASGADTTNEKLFF

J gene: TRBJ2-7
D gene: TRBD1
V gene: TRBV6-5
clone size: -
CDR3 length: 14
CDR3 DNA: TGTGCCAGCAGTTTCACCAGACAGGGGGTCGAGCAGTACTTC
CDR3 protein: CASSFTRQGVEQYF

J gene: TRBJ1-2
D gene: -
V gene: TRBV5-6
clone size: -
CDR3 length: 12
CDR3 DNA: TGTGCCAGCAGCTCAGGGGACTATGGCTACACCTTC
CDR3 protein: CASSSGDYGYTF